Presented here are 27 T cell receptor beta chains from one specimen sequenced in a study of beta chain features in type 1 diabetes. The investigators reverse transcribed all of the isolated RNA, so they sequenced expressed TCRB transcripts. The assay was immunoSEQ multiplex PCR, and TCRdb's table has in-frame clones only and misses some. The sample consists of approximately 140,000 clones, approximately 9.8% of them appearing once. The material sequenced was central memory CD4+ T cells from blood. The receptor set was obtained from a middle-aged woman in good health.

This sequence joins TRBV6-6 and TRBJ1-2; TRBD1 might be the D (6 bases). The CDR3 runs 15 residues. CDR1 and CDR2 (germline): MNHNY, SVGAGI (reference sequence). V lost 6 bases and J 5 bases, leaving 19 bases between the germline ends. The CDR3 DNA reads TGTGCCAGCAGCACGACAGGCCCCGGGGGGTATGGCTACACCTTC. As protein: CASSTTGPGGYGYTF.

This rearrangement joins TRBV11-2 to TRBJ2-7; D gene unclear. CDR1 SGHAT and CDR2 FQNNGV come from the germline V gene. The ends were cut back, 1 base at V and 2 bases at J, with 6 bases in the middle. The CDR3 loop spans 13 amino acids. The CDR3 nucleotides are TGTGCCAGCAGCTTAGTGTCAACCTACGAGCAGTACTTC. It yields the protein CASSLVSTYEQYF. Full variable domain (remainder filled in from reference TRBV11-2 and TRBJ2-7): EAGVAQSPRYKIIEKRQSVAFWCNPISGHATLYWYQQILGQGPKLLIQFQNNGVVDDSQLPKDRFSAERLKGVDSTLKIQPAKLEDSAVYLCASSLVSTYEQYFGPGTRLTVT.

The chain employs TRBV5-1 and TRBJ2-7, with D perhaps matching TRBD1 (5 bases). CDR1 is SGHRS, CDR2 YFSETQ, per germline. This CDR3 comprises 15 residues. V lost 4 bases to trimming and J lost 1 base, with 15 bases between them. The CDR3 coding sequence is TGCGCCAGCAGCCTGGATCGACAGAAGTCCTACGAGCAGTACTTC. Translated, it gives CASSLDRQKSYEQYF.

The rearrangement uses TRBV2 and TRBJ1-1; unclear D gene. The CDR3 extends over 12 amino acids. Germline assignment: CDR1 SNHLY and CDR2 FYNNEI. V dropped 6 bases and J dropped 6 bases, with 11 bases sitting between them. CDR3 residues: CASSRELSEAFF. The CDR3 DNA reads TGTGCCAGCAGCCGAGAGCTATCTGAAGCTTTCTTT.

This clone was detected a few times. This chain uses TRBV19 with TRBJ2-1, with D tentatively TRBD1 (5 bases). V was cut by 4 bases and J by 4 bases, with 8 bases left in between. CDR3 length: 13 amino acids. Germline V lookup: CDR1 LNHDA, CDR2 SQIVND (reference sequence). The CDR3 DNA follows: TGTGCCAGTAGTACAGGGCGGTACAATGAGCAGTTCTTC. It codes for CASSTGRYNEQFF.

This clone has a handful of counts. V is TRBV18 and J is TRBJ2-7, with D tentatively TRBD1 (5 bases). Germline V lookup: CDR1 KGHSH, CDR2 LQKENI. The CDR3 consists of 14 residues. Trimming took 3 bases from V and 2 from J, leaving 11 bases between them. CDR3: CASSPPGNPYEQYF. The CDR3 bases are TGTGCCAGCTCACCTCCAGGGAATCCCTACGAGCAGTACTTC.

This clone has just a few counts. The chain carries TRBV9 and TRBJ2-4, with TRBD2 matching over 13 bases. Trimming removed 3 bases from V and 0 bases from J; junction bases left unmatched: 3. The germline CDR1 and CDR2 sequences are SGDLS and YYNGEE. This CDR3 comprises 17 residues. The CDR3 DNA reads TGTGCCAGCAGCGAGGGACTAGCGGGACGAGCCAAAAACATTCAGTACTTC. Amino acid sequence: CASSEGLAGRAKNIQYF.

The chain uses TRBV18 and TRBJ1-2; 9 bases align to TRBD1. With 5 bases clipped from V and 3 bases from J, the junction kept 4 bases outside the gene matches. In germline, CDR1 is KGHSH, CDR2 LQKENI. The CDR3 totals 14 residues. CDR3 sequence reads: CASSARTGDYGYTF. CDR3 in DNA: TGTGCCAGCTCAGCCAGGACAGGGGACTATGGCTACACCTTC.

Only a few counts were recorded for this clone. The chain recombines TRBV13 with TRBJ2-3, with TRBD1 identical over 8 bases. This CDR3 is built from 15 residues. The trim removed 3 bases at V and 1 base at J, leaving 3 bases unmatched. The germline CDR1 and CDR2 sequences are PRHDT and FYEKMQ (reference sequence). CDR3 DNA: TGTGCCAGCAGCTTCGGACAGGGAGGCACAGATACGCAGTATTTT. Translated: CASSFGQGGTDTQYF.

This clone was detected only a few times. J is TRBJ1-2 and V is TRBV5-4; TRBD1 might be the D (5 bases). The CDR3 contains 13 residues. Germline V CDR1 and CDR2: SGHNT, YYREEE (reference sequence). The V and J ends lost 5 bases and 3 bases respectively, with 11 bases between them. CDR3 residues: CASRAGSDYGYTF. For the CDR3, the DNA is TGTGCCAGCAGGGCAGGGTCAGACTATGGCTACACCTTC.

This clone has at least ten counts. This rearrangement joins TRBV2 to TRBJ1-5; D possibly corresponds to TRBD1 (5 bases). The CDR3 covers 16 residues. V was clipped by 5 bases and J by 6 bases, with 20 bases between them. Per the germline V gene, CDR1 is SNHLY and CDR2 is FYNNEI. The CDR3 DNA is TGTGCCAGCAGTAGGCCCGGGGCAGGGAGGGGTCAGCCCCAGCATTTT. Translating it yields CASSRPGAGRGQPQHF.

This clone was seen a few times. The chain carries TRBV11-2 and TRBJ1-2; D is possibly TRBD1 (5 bases). The V and J ends lost 7 bases and 5 bases respectively, with 17 bases between them. The CDR3 contains 14 residues. Germline V gene lookup returns CDR1 SGHAT and CDR2 FQNNGV. The CDR3 sequence is CASTTPEEGYGYTF. DNA for the CDR3: TGTGCCAGCACCACCCCAGAGGAGGGGTATGGCTACACCTTC.

The V call is TRBV6-6, the J call TRBJ2-1, with a weak D call TRBD1 (6 bases). With 6 bases removed from V and 1 base from J, the gap between germline ends came to 16 bases. The germline V gene has CDR1 MNHNY and CDR2 SVGAGI (reference sequence). This CDR3 comprises 16 residues. The chain's CDR3 is CASRGTQGTSYNEQFF. The DNA for the CDR3 is TGTGCCAGCAGGGGAACACAGGGTACGTCCTACAATGAGCAGTTCTTC.

The V call is TRBV11-2, the J call TRBJ2-7; 7 bases are shared with TRBD2. CDR1 and CDR2 from the germline V gene are SGHAT and FQNNGV. Trimming removed 5 bases from V and 4 bases from J; junction bases left unmatched: 11. The CDR3 has 15 residues. The DNA for the CDR3 is TGTGCCAGCAGCCCCGGTATTCAGGGAGGGTACGAGCAGTACTTC. It codes for CASSPGIQGGYEQYF.

This clone was detected a few times. This chain links TRBV9 with TRBJ2-5; D perhaps matches TRBD1 (6 bases). Germline V gene sequence: CDR1 SGDLS, CDR2 YYNGEE. V dropped 4 bases and J dropped 4 bases, with 14 bases sitting between them. There are 14 residues in the CDR3. CDR3 amino acids: CASSPLQGRETQYF. The CDR3 DNA reads as TGTGCCAGCAGCCCCCTGCAGGGGCGAGAGACCCAGTACTTC.

This clone was detected only a few times. The genes are TRBV4-3 and TRBJ2-4, with TRBD2 as a possible D gene (5 bases). Trimming removed 0 bases at V and 1 base at J, with 13 bases between. The CDR3 loop spans 17 amino acids. The germline V gene has CDR1 LGHNA and CDR2 YSLEER. The chain's CDR3 is CASSQDTQASAKNIQYF. CDR3 coding DNA: TGCGCCAGCAGCCAAGATACGCAGGCTAGCGCCAAAAACATTCAGTACTTC.

The gene calls are TRBV18 and TRBJ1-5; possibly TRBD1 for D (6 bases). Germline V gives CDR1 KGHSH, CDR2 LQKENI. V was clipped by 5 bases and J by 3 bases, with 14 bases between them. This CDR3 region has 15 residues. The CDR3 is CASSTRQANNQPQHF. DNA of the CDR3: TGTGCCAGCTCAACCCGACAGGCTAACAATCAGCCCCAGCATTTT.

There are a few counts of this clone. V and J are TRBV11-2 and TRBJ2-6; possibly TRBD1 for D (6 bases). This CDR3 comprises 16 residues. V was cut by 0 bases and J by 0 bases, with 6 bases left in between. CDR1 and CDR2 (germline): SGHAT, FQNNGV. The CDR3 loop reads CASSLEGASGANVLTF. CDR3 DNA: TGTGCCAGCAGCTTAGAGGGGGCCTCTGGGGCCAACGTCCTGACTTTC.

This clone was recorded a few times. The genes are TRBV4-3 and TRBJ1-1, with a weak D call TRBD1 (6 bases). From germline, CDR1 is LGHNA and CDR2 YSLEER. The CDR3 has 13 residues. The germline V and J ends were trimmed by 4 bases and 5 bases, with 11 bases remaining between them. DNA of the CDR3: TGCGCCAGCAGCCGATCACAGGGAACTGAAGCTTTCTTT. This translates into CASSRSQGTEAFF.

This clone was found a few times. The chain carries TRBV7-2 and TRBJ1-4; D is possibly TRBD1 (5 bases). Trimming removed 4 bases from V and 12 bases from J, with 15 bases in between. The CDR3 is 13 residues long. Germline V lookup: CDR1 SGHTA, CDR2 FQGNSA. For the CDR3, the DNA is TGTGCCAGCAGCTCCATGGGGGGGTCCCAACTGTTTTTT. Its translation is CASSSMGGSQLFF.

This clone was counted only a few times. This chain connects TRBV6-6 to TRBJ2-1; 7 bases agree with TRBD2. The CDR3 is 16 amino acids. In germline, CDR1 is MNHNY, CDR2 SVGAGI (reference sequence). Trimming removed 2 bases from V and 2 bases from J; junction bases left unmatched: 6. The CDR3 loop reads CASSYGGGSTYNEQFF. The CDR3 nucleotides read TGTGCCAGCAGTTACGGGGGGGGGAGCACCTACAATGAGCAGTTCTTC.

This clone was found a few times. The V call is TRBV28, the J call TRBJ2-3; 10 nucleotides align to TRBD2. V trimming: 5 bases; J trimming: 6 bases; junction bases outside the gene matches: 8. Germline lookup yields CDR1 MDHEN and CDR2 SYDVKM. The CDR3 loop spans 15 amino acids. CDR3 sequence reads: CASSTSGVRGDTQYF. The DNA for the CDR3 is TGTGCCAGCAGTACTAGCGGGGTCCGCGGGGATACGCAGTATTTT.

This chain uses TRBV4-1 with TRBJ1-1; TRBD1 might be the D (5 bases). Trimming cost V 1 base and J 6 bases, with 15 bases left between them. The CDR3 extends over 15 amino acids. Germline values: CDR1 MGHRA, CDR2 YSYEKL. CDR3 bases: TGCGCCAGCAGCCAAGTAGCACTCAGGGTCGCTGAAGCTTTCTTT. This codes for CASSQVALRVAEAFF.

This clone was seen more than once but under ten times. V usage is TRBV11-2 and J usage is TRBJ1-2; D uncertain. The CDR3 contains 14 residues. Trimming shortened V by 3 bases and J by 6 bases, and 14 bases separated the two germline ends. Germline V gene lookup returns CDR1 SGHAT and CDR2 FQNNGV. The CDR3 nucleotides read TGTGCCAGCAGCTTCTCGCTTAGGGAGGATGGCTACACCTTC. This sequence encodes CASSFSLREDGYTF.

This clone was detected many times. The V and J genes are TRBV19 and TRBJ2-5; 7 nucleotides agree with TRBD2. The germline V gene has CDR1 LNHDA and CDR2 SQIVND (reference sequence). Germline trimming cut 3 bases from V and 0 bases from J; bases unmatched to any gene: 10. There are 17 residues in the CDR3. The CDR3 here is CASSISWRGMYQETQYF. The CDR3 nucleotides are TGTGCCAGTAGTATTTCGTGGCGGGGGATGTACCAAGAGACCCAGTACTTC.

This chain connects TRBV11-2 to TRBJ1-1, with D perhaps TRBD1 (6 bases). V lost 1 base and J lost 5, with 17 bases in between. This CDR3 is built from 16 residues. Per the germline V gene, CDR1 is SGHAT and CDR2 is FQNNGV. CDR3 sequence (DNA): TGTGCCAGCAGCTTAGCACAACAGACAGGAACAACTGAAGCTTTCTTT. Translation: CASSLAQQTGTTEAFF.

This chain connects TRBV27 to TRBJ2-5; TRBD2 is a possible D gene (5 bases). CDR1 and CDR2 (germline): MNHEY, SMNVEV (reference sequence). The length of the CDR3 is 15 residues. Between the trimmed V and J ends, which lost 0 bases and 2 bases, there was a span of 10 bases. CDR3 region: CASSLSRATQETQYF. The CDR3 nucleotides read TGTGCCAGCAGTTTATCGAGGGCAACACAAGAGACCCAGTACTTC.